The 19 T cell receptor beta chains in this list originate from one sample, sequenced in a study of cytomegalovirus exposure and HLA in healthy donors. The PCR used 60 Vbeta and 13 Jbeta primers. The assay was immunoSEQ multiplex PCR, and TCRdb's table has in-frame clones only and misses some. The profile shows about 130,000 clones, more than 8% of them singletons. The specimen was PBMCs. The receptors derive from a man aged 35-49 years in good health and CMV-seronegative.

In this sample, this clone turned up a few times. This chain connects TRBV28 to TRBJ1-1, with TRBD1 as a possible D gene (5 bases). The germline V gene encodes CDR1 MDHEN and CDR2 SYDVKM. The V and J ends lost 3 bases and 3 bases respectively, with 14 bases between them. The CDR3 contains 15 residues. CDR3 DNA: TGTGCCAGCAGTTTTGTAGGCAGGGAGGACACTGAAGCTTTCTTT. Its protein is CASSFVGREDTEAFF.

The chain combines TRBV27 with TRBJ1-1; no clear D. The CDR3 is 13 residues long. The V gene lost 5 bases and the J gene lost 4 bases, with 11 bases spanning the gap. CDR1 and CDR2 from the germline V gene are MNHEY and SMNVEV (reference sequence). DNA of the CDR3: TGTGCCAGCAGTCCCCCGGGAAGCACTGAAGCTTTCTTT. Translated: CASSPPGSTEAFF.

The chain employs TRBV18 and TRBJ1-4, with unresolved D. The CDR3 extends over 16 amino acids. Germline CDR1 KGHSH, CDR2 LQKENI. Trimming shortened V by 2 bases and J by 3 bases, and 13 bases separated the two germline ends. The CDR3 DNA reads TGTGCCAGCTCACCAAAAAACGGGAAGTCTAATGAAAAACTGTTTTTT. Its protein is CASSPKNGKSNEKLFF.

In this sample, this clone turned up a few times. The V and J genes are TRBV27 and TRBJ2-2; no clear D gene. The germline V and J ends were trimmed by 5 bases and 0 bases, with 10 bases remaining between them. CDR3 size: 15 residues. The V gene's germline CDR1 is MNHEY and CDR2 SMNVEV (reference sequence). The DNA for the CDR3 is TGTGCCAGCAGTAGTCTTAGCTCGAACACCGGGGAGCTGTTTTTT. Translated, it gives CASSSLSSNTGELFF.

The chain uses TRBV6-1 and TRBJ1-2; 7 bases are a match to TRBD1. Per the germline V gene, CDR1 is MNHNS and CDR2 is SASEGT. With V trimmed by 1 base and J by 5 bases, 4 bases remained unmatched. This CDR3 is built from 14 residues. The CDR3 protein is CASSEEQGRYGYTF. CDR3 DNA: TGTGCCAGCAGTGAAGAACAGGGGCGTTATGGCTACACCTTC.

This clone was recorded a few times. V gene TRBV5-1 combines with J gene TRBJ2-7; D is perhaps TRBD1 (6 bases). The J call is in doubt because the DNA end fits TRBJ2-1 better. The CDR3 consists of 16 residues. Germline CDR1 SGHRS, CDR2 YFSETQ. Here the CDR3 DNA reads TGCGCCAGCAGCCTAAAAAGGATGTCAGGGGATAATGAGCAGTTCTTC. Protein product: CASSLKRMSGDNEQFF.

There are a few counts of this clone. The chain carries TRBV12-5 and TRBJ1-5; tentative D call: TRBD1 (5 bases). The germline V and J ends were trimmed by 6 bases and 1 base, with 22 bases remaining between them. The CDR3 length is 18 residues. Germline V gene lookup returns CDR1 LGHNT and CDR2 FRNRAP. CDR3 sequence: CASGQIQVQGVSNQPQHF. The CDR3 nucleotides are TGTGCTAGTGGGCAAATACAGGTTCAGGGTGTCAGCAATCAGCCCCAGCATTTT.

The chain links TRBV7-9 to TRBJ2-3; TRBD2 aligns across 7 bases. The CDR3 is made up of 16 amino acids. In germline, CDR1 is SEHNR, CDR2 FQNEAQ (reference sequence). Trimming cost V 7 bases and J 0 bases; bases outside gene matches: 10. The CDR3 nucleotides are TGTGCCAGCACCCCAGGACCGGGGGGAAGCACAGATACGCAGTATTTT. It codes for CASTPGPGGSTDTQYF.

The V call is TRBV7-2, the J call TRBJ2-7; 7 bases are shared with TRBD2. CDR1 is SGHTA and CDR2 is FQGNSA in the germline V gene. The V and J ends lost 5 bases and 2 bases, in that order; junction bases with no gene match: 9. The CDR3 sequence is 15 residues long. The CDR3 DNA is TGTGCCAGCAGCCCCGGGCGGGGAGGGACCTACGAGCAGTACTTC. It translates to CASSPGRGGTYEQYF.

This clone has only a few counts. V and J are TRBV30 and TRBJ2-3; TRBD2 is a possible D gene (5 bases). V lost 1 base and J 4 bases, leaving 9 bases between the germline ends. This CDR3 region has 13 residues. Germline-derived CDR1 and CDR2 are GTSNPN and SVGIG (reference sequence). CDR3 nucleotide sequence: TGTGCCTGGAGTGGAGGGTTCGCAGATACGCAGTATTTT. It translates to CAWSGGFADTQYF.

The chain joins TRBV9 to TRBJ2-3; 7 bases agree with TRBD2. CDR3 length: 15 residues. V was clipped by 0 bases and J by 3 bases; unmatched bases: 4. Germline CDR1 is SGDLS and CDR2 is YYNGEE. The chain's CDR3 is CASSVALAATDTQYF. The CDR3 bases are TGTGCCAGCAGCGTAGCGCTAGCGGCAACAGATACGCAGTATTTT.

In this sample, this clone turned up a few times. The chain combines TRBV15 with TRBJ1-1; D unresolved. Trimming took off 1 base at V and 1 base at J, with 7 bases between the two ends. The CDR3 sequence is 14 residues long. Germline V gene sequence: CDR1 LNHNV, CDR2 YYDKDF (reference sequence). The CDR3 nucleotides are TGTGCCACCAGCAGAGGAGGCTCGAACACTGAAGCTTTCTTT. Translation gives CATSRGGSNTEAFF.

The chain couples TRBV30 to TRBJ1-2; D gene uncertain. V dropped 1 base and J dropped 2 bases, with 8 bases sitting between them. The CDR3 sequence is 13 residues long. CDR1 GTSNPN and CDR2 SVGIG come from the germline V gene (reference sequence). CDR3 in amino acids: CAWSEERNYGYTF. The DNA for the CDR3 is TGTGCCTGGAGTGAAGAGAGAAACTATGGCTACACCTTC.

This chain uses TRBV6-6 with TRBJ1-5; the match to TRBD1 covers 7 bases. The CDR3 is 14 residues long. CDR1 MNHNY and CDR2 SVGAGI come from the germline V gene (reference sequence). Unmatched junction bases numbered 10, after V lost 7 bases and J lost 7 bases. The CDR3 protein is CASIRDSSNQPQHF. Here the CDR3 DNA reads TGTGCCAGCATTCGGGACAGCAGTAACCAGCCCCAGCATTTT.

This rearrangement joins TRBV15 to TRBJ2-2, with TRBD1 matching 9 bases. V trimming: 7 bases; J trimming: 3 bases; junction bases outside the gene matches: 3. This CDR3 contains 14 residues. Looked up from germline, CDR1 is LNHNV and CDR2 is YYDKDF (reference sequence). The chain's CDR3 is CATTDRGYTGELFF. The CDR3 DNA sequence: TGTGCCACCACGGACAGGGGTTACACCGGGGAGCTGTTTTTT.

The V gene is TRBV5-4, the J gene TRBJ2-2; 15 bases match TRBD2. There are 18 residues in the CDR3. The ends lost 1 base at V and 1 base at J; junction bases unmatched: 2. Germline-derived CDR1 and CDR2 are SGHNT and YYREEE (reference sequence). CDR3 nucleotides: TGTGCCAGCAGCTTGCCGGGACTAGCGGGGGGGAACACCGGGGAGCTGTTTTTT. Its translation is CASSLPGLAGGNTGELFF.

The gene calls are TRBV10-1 and TRBJ2-1; D gene uncertain. This CDR3 contains 15 residues. V lost 3 bases and J 3 bases, leaving 12 bases between the germline ends. Germline CDR1 WNHNN, CDR2 SYGVQD (reference sequence). The CDR3 protein is CASSDFQVLYNEQFF. The DNA of the CDR3 is TGCGCCAGCAGTGATTTTCAGGTTCTCTACAATGAGCAGTTCTTC.

In this sample, this clone turned up a few times. This rearrangement joins TRBV11-3 to TRBJ2-1; D perhaps matches TRBD1 (6 bases). CDR1 and CDR2 (germline): SGHNT, YENEEA. Trimming left V 0 bases short and J 12 bases short, with 12 bases between. CDR3 size: 13 residues. Here the CDR3 reads CASSLDRQGRQFF. CDR3 sequence (DNA): TGTGCCAGCAGCTTAGATCGGCAGGGGCGGCAGTTCTTC.

The table lists this clone with a few counts. The chain links TRBV5-1 to TRBJ2-5; 11 bases are a match to TRBD2. Germline lookup yields CDR1 SGHRS and CDR2 YFSETQ. CDR3 length equals 14 residues. Trimming removed 4 bases from V and 5 bases from J; junction bases left unmatched: 4. CDR3 loop: CASSMGLAAETQYF. The CDR3 DNA sequence: TGCGCCAGCAGCATGGGACTAGCGGCTGAGACCCAGTACTTC.